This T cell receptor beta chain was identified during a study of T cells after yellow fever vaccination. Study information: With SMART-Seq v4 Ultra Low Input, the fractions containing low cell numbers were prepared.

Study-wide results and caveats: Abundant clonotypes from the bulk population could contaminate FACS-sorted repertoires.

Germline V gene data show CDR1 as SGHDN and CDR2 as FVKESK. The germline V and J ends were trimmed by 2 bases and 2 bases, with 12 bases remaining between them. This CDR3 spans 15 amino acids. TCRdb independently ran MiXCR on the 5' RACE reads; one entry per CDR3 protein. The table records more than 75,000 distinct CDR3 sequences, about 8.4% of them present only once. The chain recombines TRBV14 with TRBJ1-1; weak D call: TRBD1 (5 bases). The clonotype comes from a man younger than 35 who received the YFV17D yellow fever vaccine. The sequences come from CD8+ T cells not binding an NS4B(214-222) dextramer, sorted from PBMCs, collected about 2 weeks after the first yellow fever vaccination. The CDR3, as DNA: TGTGCCAGCAGCCAACTAGGGGCTTCAAACACTGAAGCTTTCTTT. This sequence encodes CASSQLGASNTEAFF.